The clone carrying this T cell receptor beta chain came up a few times. What it recognizes is unknown. Treatment given: oral pan-JAK inhibitor, 5-10 mg twice daily. Researchers gathered lesional scalp punch biopsies and peripheral blood from patients with alopecia areata. Sorting from PBMCs produced CD4+ and CD8+ T cells. V lost 4 bases and J 0 bases, leaving 19 bases between the germline ends. Per germline, CDR1 LNHDA and CDR2 SQIVND (reference sequence). This CDR3 spans 17 amino acids. The source of the sample is a study of CD8+ T cells in alopecia areata. Study information: For treated patients, severity scores reflected the percentage of scalp area affected.

RNA extraction was followed by reverse transcription into cDNA, which acted as the sequencing template. Repertoires were generated with immunoSEQ multiplex PCR, while TCRdb's copy carries only in-frame clones and drops some. The data show 180,000 or so clones, around 51% seen once. Findings and limits, study-wide: With patients, TCR sharing proved less clear than in mice, a difference possibly related to HLA.

The source is a human donor with alopecia areata. The sample in question was CD8+ T cells sorted from blood, obtained at roughly week 53, from a patient treated with tofacitinib. The chain uses TRBV19 and TRBJ2-7, with D unresolved. The CDR3 reads CASSTGRQGPYSYEQYF. The CDR3 coding sequence is TGTGCCAGTAGTACCGGAAGACAAGGCCCCTACTCCTACGAGCAGTACTTC.